The 25 T cell receptor beta chains listed next were all sequenced from one sample in a study of a mutant IDH1 vaccine in newly diagnosed glioma (dated by TCRdb to the early 2020s). The sample's time point label, decoded: week 5, during vaccination. A 20-mer mutant IDH1 peptide at 300 micrograms in Montanide made up each vaccine dose, which was injected subcutaneously together with topical imiquimod. These TCRs are of unknown antigen specificity. The method behind the library was the immunoSEQ multiplex PCR assay. TCRdb provides this immuneACCESS table in a form limited to in-frame rearrangements. Some clones are lacking; in checked studies, under half of them reflect an unresolved V gene, and why the rest are absent is not known. This sample lists around 23,000 clones; roughly 77% were detected once. The ten largest account for about 9.4% of the sample. The sequencing here drew on PBMCs, taken from a glioma patient whose treatment included an IDH1 peptide vaccine. The receptors were gathered from a man aged 35 to 55 with glioma.

The J gene is TRBJ2-7, the V gene TRBV9, with TRBD2 identical over 13 bases. V trimming: 7 bases; J trimming: 6 bases; junction bases outside the gene matches: 16. The CDR3 contains 17 residues. CDR1 is SGDLS and CDR2 is YYNGEE in the germline V gene. CDR3 sequence: CASGRTSGSITLSEQYF. The CDR3 nucleotides are TGTGCCAGCGGACGGACTAGCGGGAGTATCACTTTGAGCGAGCAGTACTTC.

The rearrangement uses TRBV5-8 and TRBJ2-2; D is tentatively TRBD1 or TRBD2 (5 bases each). V lost 5 bases, J lost 2 bases, and 13 bases lay in between. The CDR3 extends over 15 amino acids. CDR1 is SGHTS and CDR2 is YDEGEE in the germline V gene. The CDR3 nucleotides are TGTGCCAGCAGGGGTTGGGGGTCCAACACCGGGGAGCTGTTTTTT. Translating gives CASRGWGSNTGELFF.

This chain uses TRBV5-1 with TRBJ1-2, with D hard to call. The CDR3 consists of 14 residues. The germline gives CDR1 SGHRS, CDR2 YFSETQ. Trimming left V 0 bases short and J 9 bases short, with 15 bases between. In DNA form, the CDR3 reads TGCGCCAGCAGCTTGGAAGGGCCTAGTAGTCGCTACACCTTC. Protein sequence: CASSLEGPSSRYTF.

The gene calls are TRBV5-1 and TRBJ1-2; no reliable D call. The CDR3 length is 14 residues. Per the germline V gene, CDR1 is SGHRS and CDR2 is YFSETQ. The V end lost 1 base, the J end lost 6 bases, and 13 bases lay between the germline ends. CDR3 in amino acids: CASSLMGSVDGYTF. Here the CDR3 DNA reads TGCGCCAGCAGCTTGATGGGGTCCGTGGATGGCTACACCTTC.

The genes are TRBV30 and TRBJ2-5; D perhaps matches TRBD1 (6 bases). The V gene lost 7 bases and the J gene lost 6 bases, with 24 bases spanning the gap. CDR1 and CDR2 from the germline V gene are GTSNPN and SVGIG (reference sequence). The CDR3 totals 15 residues. CDR3 amino acids: CAYTGVRGTLKTQYF. Written as DNA, the CDR3 is TGTGCCTACACTGGAGTGAGGGGGACGCTGAAGACCCAGTACTTC. The whole variable domain, remainder taken from reference TRBV30 and TRBJ2-5, is SQTIHQWPATLVQPVGSPLSLECTVEGTSNPNLYWYRQAAGRGLQLLFYSVGIGQISSEVPQNLSASRPQDRQFILSSKKLLLSDSGFYLCAYTGVRGTLKTQYFGPGTRLLVL.

This clone has a handful of counts. The chain recombines TRBV6-5 with TRBJ2-1, with a weak D call TRBD2 (5 bases). The length of the CDR3 is 15 residues. Per the germline V gene, CDR1 is MNHEY and CDR2 is SVGAGI. Trimming left V 0 bases short and J 10 bases short, with 16 bases between. The DNA for the CDR3 is TGTGCCAGCAGTTACTCCTACGGGATAGAGAGGGAGCAGTTCTTC. Translating it yields CASSYSYGIEREQFF.

This clone was counted a few times. The rearrangement uses TRBV19 and TRBJ2-4, with 13 bases that match TRBD2. Trimming at V came to 8 bases and at J to 6 bases, leaving 10 bases not matched to a gene. The germline V gene has CDR1 LNHDA and CDR2 SQIVND (reference sequence). The CDR3 length is 16 residues. CDR3 in amino acids: CASQRTSGRGGNIQYF. CDR3 bases: TGTGCCAGTCAAAGGACTAGCGGGAGAGGTGGAAACATTCAGTACTTC.

This chain joins TRBV19 and TRBJ2-2; tentatively, D is TRBD1 (6 bases). V was pared by 6 bases and J by 6 bases, with 14 bases between. In germline, CDR1 is LNHDA, CDR2 SQIVND (reference sequence). This CDR3 contains 14 residues. CDR3 loop: CASRKNRESGELFF. The CDR3, as DNA: TGTGCCAGTAGAAAGAACAGGGAATCCGGGGAGCTGTTTTTT.

V gene TRBV11-2 combines with J gene TRBJ1-5; D call uncertain. The CDR3 sequence is 15 residues long. Germline V CDR1 and CDR2: SGHAT, FQNNGV. V was trimmed by 2 bases and J by 0 bases, leaving 8 bases between them. The CDR3 reads CASSLSHSSNQPQHF. DNA of the CDR3: TGTGCCAGCAGCTTATCCCATTCTAGCAATCAGCCCCAGCATTTT.

This chain links TRBV11-2 with TRBJ2-7; D unresolved. The germline V and J ends were trimmed by 5 bases and 3 bases, with 5 bases remaining between them. Germline V gene sequence: CDR1 SGHAT, CDR2 FQNNGV. The CDR3 covers 11 residues. The CDR3, as DNA: TGTGCCAGCAGCCATATCTACGAGCAGTACGTC. This codes for CASSHIYEQYV.

The genes are TRBV4-1 and TRBJ2-7; 12 bases are shared with TRBD2. The CDR3 sequence is 15 residues long. V trimming: 6 bases; J trimming: 5 bases; junction bases outside the gene matches: 8. Germline V lookup: CDR1 MGHRA, CDR2 YSYEKL. The CDR3 sequence is CASSLTSGSLNEQYF. The CDR3 DNA sequence: TGCGCCAGCAGTTTGACTAGCGGGAGTCTCAACGAGCAGTACTTC.

The V gene is TRBV27, the J gene TRBJ2-7; 11 bases are shared with TRBD1. Trimming took 6 bases from V and 0 from J; bases not matched to a gene: 1. Per the germline V gene, CDR1 is MNHEY and CDR2 is SMNVEV (reference sequence). CDR3 length: 14 residues. CDR3 residues: CASRGQGVSYEQYV. The CDR3 region has the DNA TGTGCCAGCAGGGGACAGGGGGTCTCCTACGAGCAGTACGTC.

This rearrangement joins TRBV5-8 to TRBJ2-1, with D perhaps TRBD1 (6 bases). CDR3 length: 16 residues. The germline V gene has CDR1 SGHTS and CDR2 YDEGEE. Between the trimmed V and J ends, which lost 3 bases and 4 bases, there was a span of 17 bases. CDR3 loop: CASSSYRVAAYNEQFF. CDR3 nucleotide sequence: TGTGCCAGCAGCTCATACAGGGTTGCGGCTTACAATGAGCAGTTCTTC. Using reference TRBV5-8 and TRBJ2-1 for the parts outside the CDR3, the full variable domain is EAGVTQSPTHLIKTRGQQATLRCSPISGHTSVYWYQQALGLGLQFLLWYDEGEERNRGNFPPRFSGRQFPNYSSELNVNALELEDSALYLCASSSYRVAAYNEQFFGPGTRLTVL.

The J gene is TRBJ2-7, the V gene TRBV11-2; 9 nucleotides match TRBD1. The germline gives CDR1 SGHAT, CDR2 FQNNGV. Trimming at V came to 8 bases and at J to 0 bases, leaving 5 bases not matched to a gene. CDR3 length equals 14 residues. CDR3 bases: TGTGCCAGCCGCAGACAGGGGGGCTCCTACGAGCAGTACTTC. It encodes CASRRQGGSYEQYF. Full variable domain (rest looked up from reference TRBV11-2 and TRBJ2-7): EAGVAQSPRYKIIEKRQSVAFWCNPISGHATLYWYQQILGQGPKLLIQFQNNGVVDDSQLPKDRFSAERLKGVDSTLKIQPAKLEDSAVYLCASRRQGGSYEQYFGPGTRLTVT.

This chain connects TRBV5-4 to TRBJ2-7; D remains ambiguous. V was trimmed by 1 base and J by 2 bases, leaving 4 bases between them. This CDR3 is built from 12 residues. The germline V gene has CDR1 SGHNT and CDR2 YYREEE (reference sequence). DNA of the CDR3: TGTGCCAGCAGCTTGTTTGCCTACGAGCAGTACTTC. Protein sequence: CASSLFAYEQYF.

V is TRBV6-5 and J is TRBJ1-2; TRBD1 matches at 10 bases. V shed 6 bases and J 8 bases; nucleotides not matched to a gene: 6. The CDR3 runs 13 residues. The germline gives CDR1 MNHEY, CDR2 SVGAGI. In nucleotides, the CDR3 is TGTGCCAGCAGATTCGGGACAGGGGAGGGCTACACCTTC. This encodes CASRFGTGEGYTF.

The gene calls are TRBV5-5 and TRBJ1-1, with D perhaps matching TRBD1 (5 bases). The CDR3 totals 17 residues. The germline V and J ends were trimmed by 0 bases and 0 bases, with 15 bases remaining between them. Germline V lookup: CDR1 SGHKS, CDR2 YYEKEE (reference sequence). The CDR3 DNA follows: TGTGCCAGCAGCTTGGTGGCAGGGAGCTCCATGAACACTGAAGCTTTCTTT. Its protein product is CASSLVAGSSMNTEAFF.

This clone turned up a few times. The chain has TRBV21-1 and TRBJ2-6; TRBD1 reflects the table's D call only, with no check against the DNA. TRBV21-1 is recorded as a pseudogene. The CDR3 extends over 17 amino acids. In DNA, the CDR3 is TGTGCCAGCAGCAAAAGAGGGGGCTACGCTGGGGCCAACGTCCTGACTTTC. It codes for CASSKRGGYAGANVLTF.

The chain joins TRBV10-3 to TRBJ2-7, with 7 bases that match TRBD2. V dropped 10 bases and J dropped 0; count of bases not matched to a gene: 9. This CDR3 is 14 amino acids long. Per the germline V gene, CDR1 is ENHRY and CDR2 is SYGVKD. CDR3 nucleotide sequence: TGTGCCACGAAATCCCGGGAGGCCTCCTACGAGCAGTACGTC. Encoded protein: CATKSREASYEQYV.

This clone showed up just a few times. The genes are TRBV19 and TRBJ1-1; TRBD1 might be the D (5 bases). The germline V gene encodes CDR1 LNHDA and CDR2 SQIVND (reference sequence). This CDR3 is 12 amino acids long. V was clipped by 4 bases and J by 7 bases, with 10 bases between them. CDR3 sequence: CASSTRTNEAFF. DNA for the CDR3: TGTGCCAGTAGTACAAGGACAAATGAAGCTTTCTTT. The entire variable domain, with the rest obtained from reference TRBV19 and TRBJ1-1, is as follows: DGGITQSPKYLFRKEGQNVTLSCEQNLNHDAMYWYRQDPGQGLRLIYYSQIVNDFQKGDIAEGYSVSREKKESFPLTVTSAQKNPTAFYLCASSTRTNEAFFGQGTRLTVV.

The chain couples TRBV19 to TRBJ2-5; D gene ambiguous. Germline assignment: CDR1 LNHDA and CDR2 SQIVND (reference sequence). This CDR3 region has 12 residues. Trimming shortened V by 6 bases and J by 3 bases, and 8 bases separated the two germline ends. CDR3 nucleotide sequence: TGTGCCAGTAGGGCGGCAAAAGAGACCCAGTACTTC. Amino acids: CASRAAKETQYF.

This chain joins TRBV25-1 and TRBJ1-1; possible D gene TRBD1, 5 bases. Per germline, CDR1 MGHDK and CDR2 SYGVNS. Trimming left V 4 bases short and J 1 base short, with 10 bases between. The length of the CDR3 is 14 residues. CDR3 in DNA: TGTGCCAGCAGTGCTGGGGGGGGGAACACTGAAGCTTTCTTT. Translated, it gives CASSAGGGNTEAFF.

The table lists this clone with a count of one. The chain carries TRBV4-1 and TRBJ2-7; D gene uncertain. The V gene lost 2 bases and the J gene lost 0 bases, with 8 bases spanning the gap. The CDR3 is made up of 14 amino acids. The germline V gene has CDR1 MGHRA and CDR2 YSYEKL. This chain's CDR3 is CASSQKAISYEQYF. The CDR3 DNA reads TGCGCCAGCAGCCAAAAGGCTATCTCCTACGAGCAGTACTTC.

V gene TRBV2 combines with J gene TRBJ2-5; D perhaps matches TRBD2 (7 bases). The CDR3 is made up of 17 amino acids. Looked up from germline, CDR1 is SNHLY and CDR2 is FYNNEI. The germline V and J ends were trimmed by 6 bases and 1 base, with 21 bases remaining between them. The CDR3 protein is CASSSLQGRASQETQYF. CDR3 DNA: TGTGCCAGCAGCTCCCTCCAGGGGAGGGCCTCCCAAGAGACCCAGTACTTC.

The chain links TRBV19 to TRBJ2-5; perhaps D is TRBD1 or TRBD2 (5 bases each). The CDR3 totals 13 residues. CDR1 is LNHDA, CDR2 SQIVND, per germline (reference sequence). V was clipped by 5 bases and J by 4 bases, with 11 bases between them. The CDR3 spells CASSWDQGETQYF. CDR3 coding DNA: TGTGCCAGTAGTTGGGACCAGGGAGAGACCCAGTACTTC.